This record looks at one T cell receptor (beta chain) sequence and its context. The repertoire was sequenced with immunoSEQ multiplex PCR; TCRdb's copy has only in-frame clones and lacks some. The data contain hundreds of thousands of clones, 75% to 90% of them singletons. There are 16 residues in the CDR3. The V gene's germline CDR1 is SGHRS and CDR2 YFSETQ. The V segment lost 4 bases and the J segment 5 bases; nucleotides outside the gene matches: 11. The sample is drawn from a study of blood T cell repertoires in COVID-19. For the study at large: Samples taken during acute and convalescent COVID-19 were collected in the United States, Italy and Spain. The cDNA or gDNA used as material had been derived from T cells, B-cell-depleted T cells, or PBMCs.

Across 20 to 25 US areas, participants ranged in age from roughly 18 to 95 years. Participants in the exposed group had met a COVID-19 case in the 2 weeks before joining the study. The chain is built from TRBV5-1 and TRBJ1-4, with 7 bases identical to TRBD1. The source material was PBMCs or T cells enriched from blood (not recorded which). The source of this sequence is a woman aged 25 to 45 who had been exposed to COVID-19. The CDR3 sequence is CASSLNPTGPNEKLFF. CDR3 bases: TGCGCCAGCAGCCTCAATCCGACAGGGCCCAATGAAAAACTGTTTTTT.